These T cell receptor beta chains were read from a single sample in a study of blood T cell repertoires in COVID-19. Sequencing was performed with immunoSEQ multiplex PCR; in TCRdb, only in-frame clones are kept and a portion is missing. The sample consists of 180,000 or so clones, about 80% of them appearing once. Material for sequencing was peripheral blood. The origin of the receptors is a human donor with acute or convalescent COVID-19. The donor label of this sample is uncertain. The CDR3 runs from the conserved cysteine through the conserved F or W. Fields, in order: V gene, clone size, D gene, J gene, CDR3 length, CDR3 DNA, CDR3 protein. A D gene is named only where the DNA matches it firmly. Where a row states a size, it is once, few, many or the class of an expanded clone; other rows omit it.

V: TRBV5-1; size: -; D: TRBD2; J: TRBJ2-3; length: 16; DNA: TGCGCCAGCAGCTCCGGGACTAGCGGGAGCACAGATACGCAGTATTTT; CDR3: CASSSGTSGSTDTQYF
V: TRBV7-2; size: -; D: TRBD1; J: TRBJ1-2; length: 15; DNA: TGTGCCAGCAGGAATCCGGGACAGGGGGCTGGTGGCTACACCTTC; CDR3: CASRNPGQGAGGYTF
V: TRBV6-6; size: -; D: TRBD2; J: TRBJ2-5; length: 14; DNA: TGTGCCAGCAGTAATATAGCGGGCGCCATGGCCCAGTACTTC; CDR3: CASSNIAGAMAQYF
V: TRBV7-7; size: -; D: TRBD2; J: TRBJ2-1; length: 15; DNA: TGTGCCAGCAGCATCGGGACTAGTGGCTACAATGAGCAGTTCTTC; CDR3: CASSIGTSGYNEQFF
V: TRBV3-1/TRBV3-2; size: once; D: -; J: TRBJ2-7; length: 15; DNA: TGTGCCAGCAGCCAAGGAAGTGGGGGCAACTACGAGCAGTACTTC; CDR3: CASSQGSGGNYEQYF
V: TRBV21-1; size: few; D: -; J: TRBJ2-7; length: 16; DNA: TGTGCCAGCAGCAAAAGCCCCCGAGACAGCTCCTACGAGCAGTACTTC; CDR3: CASSKSPRDSSYEQYF
V: TRBV30; size: -; D: -; J: TRBJ1-2; length: 11; DNA: TGTGCCTGGACCTCACAGGAGGGCTACACCTTC; CDR3: CAWTSQEGYTF
V: TRBV28; size: -; D: -; J: TRBJ1-5; length: 13; DNA: TGTGCCAGCAGTTTATTAGGCAATCAGCCCCAGCATTTT; CDR3: CASSLLGNQPQHF
V: TRBV19; size: -; D: TRBD2; J: TRBJ2-1; length: 14; DNA: TGTGCCAGTCGGACTAGCGGGGGATACAATGAGCAGTTCTTC; CDR3: CASRTSGGYNEQFF
V: TRBV29-1; size: -; D: -; J: TRBJ2-7; length: 13; DNA: TGCAGCGTGTCCCACCTAAACTCCTACGAGCAGTACTTC; CDR3: CSVSHLNSYEQYF
V: TRBV28; size: -; D: -; J: TRBJ1-3; length: 12; DNA: TGTGCCAGCTGGACGGGGAGTTCGGCCATATATTTT; CDR3: CASWTGSSAIYF
V: TRBV9; size: -; D: TRBD2; J: TRBJ2-7; length: 14; DNA: TGTGCCAGCAGCGCTACTAGCGGGAGCTACGAGCAGTACTTC; CDR3: CASSATSGSYEQYF
V: TRBV19; size: -; D: TRBD1; J: TRBJ1-4; length: 15; DNA: TGTGCCAGTAGCGGACAGGGGCTGACTAATGAAAAACTGTTTTTT; CDR3: CASSGQGLTNEKLFF
V: TRBV18; size: -; D: TRBD1; J: TRBJ2-6; length: 17; DNA: TGTGCCAGCTCACCCCGTGAGACAGGGACTGGGGCCAACGTCCTGACTTTC; CDR3: CASSPRETGTGANVLTF
V: TRBV10-3; size: -; D: TRBD1; J: TRBJ2-5; length: 13; DNA: TGTGCCATCAGTGAAGACAGGGTAGAGACCCAGTACTTC; CDR3: CAISEDRVETQYF
V: TRBV2; size: -; D: TRBD1; J: TRBJ1-3; length: 13; DNA: TGTGCCAGCGGGACAGGGACTGGAAACACCATATATTTT; CDR3: CASGTGTGNTIYF
V: TRBV3-1/TRBV3-2; size: -; D: -; J: TRBJ1-1; length: 13; DNA: TGTGCCAGCAGCTTGGACCAGGTTAGGGGAGCTTTCTTT; CDR3: CASSLDQVRGAFF
V: TRBV7-2; size: -; D: TRBD2; J: TRBJ2-3; length: 17; DNA: TGTGCCAGCAGCTCCCCCAGACTACGTAGCGGGAGGGATACGCAGTATTTT; CDR3: CASSSPRLRSGRDTQYF
V: TRBV5-1; size: -; D: TRBD2; J: TRBJ2-7; length: 16; DNA: TGCGCCAGCAGCTTGGCCCCGGGACTAGTCTCCTACGAGCAGTACTTC; CDR3: CASSLAPGLVSYEQYF
V: TRBV4-3; size: few; D: TRBD1; J: TRBJ1-2; length: 13; DNA: TGCGCCAGCAGCCCCGGGACAGTTTATGGCTACACCTTC; CDR3: CASSPGTVYGYTF
V: TRBV23-1; size: -; D: TRBD1; J: TRBJ2-7; length: 16; DNA: TGCGCCAGCAGTCCCCCACGGGGACAGGGGTCCTACGAGCAGTACTTC; CDR3: CASSPPRGQGSYEQYF
V: TRBV6-5; size: -; D: TRBD2; J: TRBJ2-1; length: 15; DNA: TGTGCCAGCAGGACGGGACTAGCGGGGGGCAATGAGCAGTTCTTC; CDR3: CASRTGLAGGNEQFF
V: TRBV18; size: -; D: TRBD1; J: TRBJ1-1; length: 15; DNA: TGTGCCAGCTCACCACAGGCAGGGGGGAACACTGAAGCTTTCTTT; CDR3: CASSPQAGGNTEAFF
V: TRBV7-9; size: -; D: -; J: TRBJ2-5; length: 14; DNA: TGTGCCAGCAGAATCACAGGTGTTCAAGAGACCCAGTACTTC; CDR3: CASRITGVQETQYF
V: TRBV19; size: -; D: TRBD1; J: TRBJ1-1; length: 14; DNA: TGTGCCAGTAGCGTGGGACAGGGGTACACTGAAGCTTTCTTT; CDR3: CASSVGQGYTEAFF
V: TRBV5-1; size: -; D: -; J: TRBJ2-2; length: 18; DNA: TGCGCCAGCAGCCGGGCCGGTGGGACATCCGCGTGGACCGGGGAGCTGTTTTTT; CDR3: CASSRAGGTSAWTGELFF
V: TRBV6-5; size: -; D: -; J: TRBJ1-6; length: 15; DNA: TGTGCCAGCAGTTACTCAGGCAGGGGTAATTCACCCCTCCACTTT; CDR3: CASSYSGRGNSPLHF
V: TRBV9; size: -; D: TRBD1; J: TRBJ2-7; length: 14; DNA: TGTGCCAGCAGCGCCCGGGACAGGGAAGTCGAGCAGTACTTC; CDR3: CASSARDREVEQYF
V: TRBV5-1; size: -; D: -; J: TRBJ1-2; length: 15; DNA: TGCGCCAGCAGCTATGACAGAGCAGGGAACTATGGCTACACCTTC; CDR3: CASSYDRAGNYGYTF
V: TRBV6-2/TRBV6-3; size: once; D: TRBD1; J: TRBJ1-2; length: 12; DNA: TGTGCCAGCAGCCCCACAGGGGATGGCTACACCTTC; CDR3: CASSPTGDGYTF
V: TRBV18; size: -; D: TRBD2; J: TRBJ2-5; length: 14; DNA: TGTGCCAGCTCCGGGCTAGCGGGAGACGAGACCCAGTACTTC; CDR3: CASSGLAGDETQYF
V: TRBV20-1; size: -; D: TRBD1; J: TRBJ2-1; length: 11; DNA: TGCAGTGCCCCCGGACAGGGAGAGGCGTTCTTC; CDR3: CSAPGQGEAFF
V: TRBV5-8; size: -; D: TRBD1; J: TRBJ1-1; length: 17; DNA: TGTGCCAGCAGCTTGGGGGACAGGGGGCTCCGCGGCGGTGAAGCTTTCTTT; CDR3: CASSLGDRGLRGGEAFF
V: TRBV16; size: -; D: TRBD1; J: TRBJ2-5; length: 14; DNA: TGTGCCAGCAGCCGTTGGACAGGGGAAGAGACCCAGTACTTC; CDR3: CASSRWTGEETQYF
V: TRBV27; size: once; D: -; J: TRBJ1-4; length: 16; DNA: TGTGCCAGCAGCCAAGCTGGGGGGTCCGGGAATGAAAAACTGTTTTTT; CDR3: CASSQAGGSGNEKLFF
V: TRBV19; size: -; D: -; J: TRBJ2-7; length: 15; DNA: TGTGCCAGTAAAAAAGGGGGGCAGGGGGTCTACGAGCAGTACTTC; CDR3: CASKKGGQGVYEQYF
V: TRBV4-1; size: -; D: TRBD2; J: TRBJ2-1; length: 16; DNA: TGCGCCAGCAGCCGGAAAGCGGGAGGGCCGAACGGTGAGCAGTTCTTC; CDR3: CASSRKAGGPNGEQFF
V: TRBV7-2; size: few; D: -; J: TRBJ1-6; length: 15; DNA: TGTGCCAGCAGCTTGCAGGCCCTTTCGAATTCACCCCTCCACTTT; CDR3: CASSLQALSNSPLHF
V: TRBV11-1; size: -; D: -; J: TRBJ1-1; length: 14; DNA: TGTGCCAGCAGCTTAGTCGGGATAAGCACTGAAGCTTTCTTT; CDR3: CASSLVGISTEAFF
V: TRBV3-1/TRBV3-2; size: -; D: TRBD2; J: TRBJ2-5; length: 19; DNA: TGTGCCAGCAGCCAGGGACTAGCGGGAGCGGGAGGGCCCCAAGAGACCCAGTACTTC; CDR3: CASSQGLAGAGGPQETQYF
V: TRBV6-6; size: -; D: TRBD2; J: TRBJ2-1; length: 15; DNA: TGTGCCAGCACCATCGCTAGCGGATCCTACAATGAGCAGTTCTTC; CDR3: CASTIASGSYNEQFF
V: TRBV27; size: -; D: -; J: TRBJ1-4; length: 14; DNA: TGTGCCAGCAGAAACCCGGGGGGGAATGAAAAACTGTTTTTT; CDR3: CASRNPGGNEKLFF
V: TRBV6-2/TRBV6-3; size: -; D: TRBD2; J: TRBJ2-1; length: 16; DNA: TGTGCCAGCAGTTACGGGACTAGCGGGGGGTACAATGAGCAGTTCTTC; CDR3: CASSYGTSGGYNEQFF
V: TRBV3-1/TRBV3-2; size: few; D: TRBD2; J: TRBJ2-2; length: 15; DNA: TGTGCCGAGCTTTTGGGGACTAAGAACACCGGGGAGCTGTTTTTT; CDR3: CAELLGTKNTGELFF
V: TRBV19; size: once; D: TRBD2; J: TRBJ2-5; length: 15; DNA: TGTGCCAGTAGTTCGCTAGCGGGGGACCAAGAGACCCAGTACTTC; CDR3: CASSSLAGDQETQYF
V: TRBV14; size: -; D: -; J: TRBJ2-1; length: 14; DNA: TGTGCCAGCAGCGGCTCTAGCAGTCGGAATGAGCAGTTCTTC; CDR3: CASSGSSSRNEQFF
V: TRBV9; size: -; D: TRBD1; J: TRBJ2-1; length: 15; DNA: TGTGCCAGCAGCCAAAAGGGACAGGGGGCCGCTGAGCAGTTCTTC; CDR3: CASSQKGQGAAEQFF
V: TRBV7-7; size: -; D: -; J: TRBJ1-1; length: 13; DNA: TGTGCCAGCAGCTCAGGACAGAACACTGAAGCTTTCTTT; CDR3: CASSSGQNTEAFF
V: TRBV9; size: -; D: TRBD2; J: TRBJ2-2; length: 21; DNA: TGTGCCAGCAGCGTAAGGCCTTGGAGGCTAGCGGGAGGGGAGGACACCGGGGAGCTGTTTTTT; CDR3: CASSVRPWRLAGGEDTGELFF
V: TRBV24-1; size: -; D: -; J: TRBJ1-2; length: 14; DNA: TGTGCCACCAGTGATTCTGACAGAAACTATGGCTACACCTTC; CDR3: CATSDSDRNYGYTF
V: TRBV30; size: -; D: TRBD1; J: TRBJ1-2; length: 15; DNA: TGTGCCTGGAGTGTGGAGGGCAGGGGGCTCTATGGCTACACCTTC; CDR3: CAWSVEGRGLYGYTF
V: TRBV10-3; size: -; D: -; J: TRBJ2-5; length: 11; DNA: TGTGCCATCAGTGAGCTAGAGACCCAGTACTTC; CDR3: CAISELETQYF
V: TRBV24-1; size: -; D: TRBD2; J: TRBJ2-1; length: 13; DNA: TGTGCCACCAGTGTCCTCGGGAGGGATGAGCAGTTCTTC; CDR3: CATSVLGRDEQFF